A single sample gave rise to the 15 T cell receptor beta chains below, sequenced in a study of blood T cell repertoires in COVID-19. Sequencing used immunoSEQ multiplex PCR; TCRdb keeps in-frame clones, though not all of them. The table has 15,000 to 20,000 clones, 85% to 95% seen once. The specimen sequenced was peripheral blood. The origin of the receptors is a human donor in a cohort sampled during active COVID-19.

The chain is built from TRBV11-2 and TRBJ2-7; 8 bases align to TRBD2. CDR3 size: 17 residues. The ends lost 4 bases at V and 6 bases at J; junction bases unmatched: 17. Germline V gene sequence: CDR1 SGHAT, CDR2 FQNNGV. For the CDR3, the DNA is TGTGCCAGCAGCTCACGGCGCGCTAGGAGCGGGAGAGGCGAGCAGTACTTC. Its protein product is CASSSRRARSGRGEQYF.

This clone was observed a few times. The rearrangement uses TRBV20-1 and TRBJ1-1; 7 nucleotides line up with TRBD1. J lost 9 bases, V lost 5 bases, and 6 bases had no gene match. The germline CDR1 and CDR2 sequences are DFQATT and SNEGSKA (reference sequence). There are 11 residues in the CDR3. The CDR3 sequence is CSAPRQGQAFF. The CDR3 DNA reads TGCAGTGCTCCCAGACAGGGTCAAGCTTTCTTT.

This rearrangement joins TRBV27 to TRBJ2-3; 7 bases map to TRBD2. The length of the CDR3 is 17 residues. The V segment lost 6 bases and the J segment 6 bases; nucleotides outside the gene matches: 18. Germline assignment: CDR1 MNHEY and CDR2 SMNVEV (reference sequence). The CDR3: CASSHPAGRLASDTQYF. The DNA of the CDR3 is TGTGCCAGCAGCCACCCAGCGGGGCGACTAGCATCGGATACGCAGTATTTT.

V usage is TRBV4-2 and J usage is TRBJ1-2; maybe TRBD1 (6 bases). CDR1 LGHNA and CDR2 YNFKEQ come from the germline V gene. Trimming shortened V by 0 bases and J by 4 bases, and 18 bases separated the two germline ends. CDR3 length equals 17 residues. The DNA of the CDR3 is TGTGCCAGCAGCCAAGAGGGTATGGGGGCGTATTCCTATGGCTACACCTTC. The encoded protein is CASSQEGMGAYSYGYTF.

CDR3 protein: CASSIRGRGDSNQPQHF. CDR3 coding DNA: TGTGCCAGTAGTATCAGGGGCAGGGGGGATAGCAATCAGCCCCAGCATTTT. The chain has TRBV19 and TRBJ1-5; TRBD1 aligns across 7 bases. CDR1 and CDR2 (germline): LNHDA, SQIVND (reference sequence). The CDR3 covers 17 residues. J was trimmed by 0 bases and V by 3 bases; bases with no gene match: 8.

CDR3 protein: CASSASTLLAGGFTDTQYF. The DNA for the CDR3 is TGTGCCAGCAGTGCCTCAACCCTTTTGGCGGGGGGGTTCACAGATACGCAGTATTTT. This chain links TRBV6-1 with TRBJ2-3; 9 bases map to TRBD2. The CDR3 extends over 19 amino acids. CDR1 is MNHNS, CDR2 SASEGT, per germline. Trimming removed 4 bases from V and 2 bases from J; junction bases left unmatched: 16.

This chain joins TRBV28 and TRBJ2-7; 7 bases fit TRBD2. This CDR3 is built from 14 residues. Germline V lookup: CDR1 MDHEN, CDR2 SYDVKM. The V and J ends lost 2 bases and 4 bases, in that order; junction bases with no gene match: 5. The CDR3 region is CASSLGASGYEQYF. In DNA form, the CDR3 reads TGTGCCAGCAGTTTAGGGGCTAGCGGATACGAGCAGTACTTC.

This CDR3 is CASSDTSGSYEQYF. CDR3 in DNA: TGCGCCAGCAGTGACACTAGCGGGAGCTACGAGCAGTACTTC. The gene calls are TRBV10-2 and TRBJ2-7; 11 bases line up with TRBD2. The J segment lost 3 bases and the V segment lost 3 bases, leaving 1 base of the junction unmatched. Germline-derived CDR1 and CDR2 are WSHSY and SAAADI. This CDR3 region has 14 residues.

The chain is built from TRBV11-2 and TRBJ2-1, with 7 positions matching TRBD2. From germline, CDR1 is SGHAT and CDR2 FQNNGV. The CDR3 length is 14 residues. V trimming: 4 bases; J trimming: 6 bases; junction bases outside the gene matches: 6. The CDR3 DNA follows: TGTGCCAGCAGCTACAGTTGGGGGGGCAATGAGCAGTTCTTC. Amino acid sequence: CASSYSWGGNEQFF.

The V and J genes are TRBV4-3 and TRBJ2-7, with TRBD1 identical over 9 bases. The V gene end was trimmed by 0 bases and the J gene end by 5 bases; junction bases not matched to a gene: 5. The CDR3 has 15 amino acids. Looked up from germline, CDR1 is LGHNA and CDR2 is YSLEER. Here the CDR3 DNA reads TGCGCCAGCAGCCAAGAGTTGGGACAGGGTCACGAGCAGTACTTC. It codes for CASSQELGQGHEQYF.

This sequence joins TRBV7-9 and TRBJ1-2; possibly TRBD1 for D (6 bases). The CDR3 runs 15 residues. Germline V CDR1 and CDR2: SEHNR, FQNEAQ (reference sequence). Trimming pared 5 bases from V and 5 bases from J, leaving 18 bases between. The CDR3 reads CASSPSGGRGYGYTF. The CDR3 DNA follows: TGTGCCAGCAGCCCGTCCGGGGGGCGGGGATATGGCTACACCTTC.

The rearrangement uses TRBV19 and TRBJ1-4, with unresolved D. The germline V and J ends were trimmed by 6 bases and 4 bases, with 9 bases remaining between them. This CDR3 is 13 amino acids long. The germline gives CDR1 LNHDA, CDR2 SQIVND (reference sequence). The CDR3 loop reads CASSWRINEKLFF. The DNA of the CDR3 is TGTGCCAGTAGCTGGAGGATTAATGAAAAACTGTTTTTT.

The chain joins TRBV6-6 to TRBJ1-6; the D gene is possibly TRBD1 (5 bases). The CDR3 covers 14 residues. With 6 bases removed from V and 10 bases from J, the gap between germline ends came to 16 bases. Germline V lookup: CDR1 MNHNY, CDR2 SVGAGI (reference sequence). In DNA form, the CDR3 reads TGTGCCAGCAGGTTCTCTGGGGCAGGGTCACCCCTCCACTTT. This codes for CASRFSGAGSPLHF.

The chain is built from TRBV27 and TRBJ2-7; D is ambiguous. CDR3 size: 11 residues. Per germline, CDR1 MNHEY and CDR2 SMNVEV (reference sequence). V lost 2 bases and J lost 6, with 5 bases in between. CDR3 sequence: CASSLTGEQYF. CDR3 nucleotides: TGTGCCAGCAGTTTAACGGGCGAGCAGTACTTC.

The chain has TRBV5-1 and TRBJ1-4; possible D gene TRBD1, 5 bases. In germline, CDR1 is SGHRS, CDR2 YFSETQ. The V end was cut by 3 bases, the J end by 4 bases, with 16 bases between. The CDR3 loop spans 16 amino acids. The CDR3 here is CASSWTWGEFNEKLFF. The CDR3 nucleotides are TGCGCCAGCAGCTGGACGTGGGGCGAGTTTAATGAAAAACTGTTTTTT.